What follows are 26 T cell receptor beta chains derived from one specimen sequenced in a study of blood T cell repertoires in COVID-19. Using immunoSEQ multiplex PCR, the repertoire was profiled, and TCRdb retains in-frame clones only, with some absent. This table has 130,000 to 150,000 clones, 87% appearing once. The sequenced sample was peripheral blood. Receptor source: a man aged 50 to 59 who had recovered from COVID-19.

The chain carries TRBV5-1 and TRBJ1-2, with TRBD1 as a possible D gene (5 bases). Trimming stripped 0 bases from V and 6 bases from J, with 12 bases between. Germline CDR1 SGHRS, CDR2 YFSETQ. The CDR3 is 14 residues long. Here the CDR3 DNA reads TGCGCCAGCAGCTTGGCCGAAAAAGGGGATGGCTACACCTTC. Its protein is CASSLAEKGDGYTF.

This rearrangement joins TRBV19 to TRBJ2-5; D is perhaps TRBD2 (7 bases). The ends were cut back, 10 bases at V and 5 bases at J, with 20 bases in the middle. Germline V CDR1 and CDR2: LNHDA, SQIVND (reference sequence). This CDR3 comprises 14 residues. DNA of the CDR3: TGTGCCACAGGCCCTATAGGGGGGGGCGAGACCCAGTACTTC. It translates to CATGPIGGGETQYF.

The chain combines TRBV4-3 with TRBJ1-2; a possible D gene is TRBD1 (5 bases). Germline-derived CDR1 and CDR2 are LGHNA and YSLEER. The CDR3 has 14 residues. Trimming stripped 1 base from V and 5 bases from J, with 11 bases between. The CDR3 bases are TGCGCCAGCAGCCAAGCAGGGTCTTGGTATGGCTACACCTTC. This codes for CASSQAGSWYGYTF.

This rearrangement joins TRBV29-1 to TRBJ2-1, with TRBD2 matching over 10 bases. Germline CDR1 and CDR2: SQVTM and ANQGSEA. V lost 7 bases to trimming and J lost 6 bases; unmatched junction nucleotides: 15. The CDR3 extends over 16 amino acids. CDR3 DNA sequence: TGCAGCGGGAACAGCGGGGGGGCAGCTTTTGTCAATGAGCAGTTCTTC. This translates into CSGNSGGAAFVNEQFF.

As DNA, the CDR3 is TGTGCCAGCAGTTCCAGGGGGCTTGGCTACACCTTC. Its translation: CASSSRGLGYTF. This sequence joins TRBV12-3 or TRBV12-4 and TRBJ1-2; 8 bases align to TRBD1. Trimming removed 4 bases from V and 7 bases from J; junction bases left unmatched: 2. The CDR3 has 12 amino acids.

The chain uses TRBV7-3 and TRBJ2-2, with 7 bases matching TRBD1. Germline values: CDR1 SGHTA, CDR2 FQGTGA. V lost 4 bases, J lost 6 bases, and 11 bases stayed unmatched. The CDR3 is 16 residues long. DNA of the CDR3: TGTGCCAGCAGCTCCGCGACAGGGTTGATCGCCGGGGAGCTGTTTTTT. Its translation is CASSSATGLIAGELFF.

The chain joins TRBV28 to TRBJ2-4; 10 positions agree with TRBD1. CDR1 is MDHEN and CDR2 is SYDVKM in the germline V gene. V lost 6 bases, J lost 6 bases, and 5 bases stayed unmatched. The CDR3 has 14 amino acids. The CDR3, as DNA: TGTGCCAGCAGCAAGACAGGGGGCGTAAACATTCAGTACTTC. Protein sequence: CASSKTGGVNIQYF. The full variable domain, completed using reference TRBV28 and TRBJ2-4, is DVKVTQSSRYLVKRTGEKVFLECVQDMDHENMFWYRQDPGLGLRLIYFSYDVKMKEKGDIPEGYSVSREKKERFSLILESASTNQTSMYLCASSKTGGVNIQYFGAGTRLSVL.

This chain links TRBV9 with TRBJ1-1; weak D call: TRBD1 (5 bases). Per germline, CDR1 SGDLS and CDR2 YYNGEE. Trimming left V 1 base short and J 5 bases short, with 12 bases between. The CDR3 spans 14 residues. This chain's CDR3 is CASSVFDGGTEAFF. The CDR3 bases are TGTGCCAGCAGCGTATTTGACGGGGGGACTGAAGCTTTCTTT.

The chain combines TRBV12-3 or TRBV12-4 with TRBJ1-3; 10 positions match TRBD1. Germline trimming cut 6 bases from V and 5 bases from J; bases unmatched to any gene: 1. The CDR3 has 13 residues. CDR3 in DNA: TGTGCCAGCAGGGGACAGGGGCGAAACACCATATATTTT. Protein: CASRGQGRNTIYF.

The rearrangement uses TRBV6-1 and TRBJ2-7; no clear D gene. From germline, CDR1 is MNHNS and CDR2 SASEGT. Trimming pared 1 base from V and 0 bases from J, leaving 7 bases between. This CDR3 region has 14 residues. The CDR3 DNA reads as TGTGCCAGCAGTGAAGGTCCGAGCTCCTACGAGCAGTACTTC. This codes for CASSEGPSSYEQYF.

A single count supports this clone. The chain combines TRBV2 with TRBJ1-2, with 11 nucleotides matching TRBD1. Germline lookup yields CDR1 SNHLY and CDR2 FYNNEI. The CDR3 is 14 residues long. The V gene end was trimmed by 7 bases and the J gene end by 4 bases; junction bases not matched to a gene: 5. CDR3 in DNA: TGTGCCAGCACCCCGGACAGGGGGCCCTATGGCTACACCTTC. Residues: CASTPDRGPYGYTF.

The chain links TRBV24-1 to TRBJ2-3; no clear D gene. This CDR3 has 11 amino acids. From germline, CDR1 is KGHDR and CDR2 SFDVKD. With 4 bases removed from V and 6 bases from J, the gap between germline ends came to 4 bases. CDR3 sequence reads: CATSERDTQYF. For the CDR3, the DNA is TGTGCCACCAGTGAGAGGGATACGCAGTATTTT.

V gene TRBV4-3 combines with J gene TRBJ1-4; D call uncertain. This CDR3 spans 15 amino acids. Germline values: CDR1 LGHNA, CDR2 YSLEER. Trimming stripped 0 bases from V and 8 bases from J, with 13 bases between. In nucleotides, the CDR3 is TGCGCCAGCAGCCAAGACCAAAGAGCTTGGGAAAAACTGTTTTTT. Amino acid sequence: CASSQDQRAWEKLFF.

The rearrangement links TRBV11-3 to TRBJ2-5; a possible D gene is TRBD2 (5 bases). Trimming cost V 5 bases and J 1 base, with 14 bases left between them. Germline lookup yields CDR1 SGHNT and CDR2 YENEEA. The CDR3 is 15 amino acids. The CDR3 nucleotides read TGTGCCAGCAGCCCTCCCCCGGGATCCCAAGAGACCCAGTACTTC. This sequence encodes CASSPPPGSQETQYF.

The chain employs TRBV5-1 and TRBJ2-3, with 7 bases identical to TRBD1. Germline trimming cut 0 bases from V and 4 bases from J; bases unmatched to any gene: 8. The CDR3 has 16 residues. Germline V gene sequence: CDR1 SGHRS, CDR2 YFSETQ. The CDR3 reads CASSLEGAPQADTQYF. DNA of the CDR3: TGCGCCAGCAGCTTGGAGGGGGCCCCTCAGGCAGATACGCAGTATTTT.

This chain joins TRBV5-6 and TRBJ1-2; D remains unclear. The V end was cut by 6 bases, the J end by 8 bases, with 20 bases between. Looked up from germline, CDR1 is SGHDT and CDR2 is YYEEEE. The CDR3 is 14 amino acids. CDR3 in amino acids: CASNPLRGLGGYTF. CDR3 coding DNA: TGTGCCAGCAACCCACTGAGAGGGTTAGGAGGCTACACCTTC.

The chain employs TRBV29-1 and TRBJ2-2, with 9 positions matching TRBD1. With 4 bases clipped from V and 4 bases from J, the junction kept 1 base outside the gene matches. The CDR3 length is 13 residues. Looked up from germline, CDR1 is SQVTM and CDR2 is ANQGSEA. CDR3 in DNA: TGCAGCGTTGGGGACAGGGCCACCGGGGAGCTGTTTTTT. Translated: CSVGDRATGELFF.

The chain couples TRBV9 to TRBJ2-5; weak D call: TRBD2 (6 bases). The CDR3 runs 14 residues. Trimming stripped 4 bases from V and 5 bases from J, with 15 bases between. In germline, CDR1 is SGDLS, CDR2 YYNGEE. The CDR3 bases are TGTGCCAGCAGCTCCCGAGCTAGCGCGGAGACCCAGTACTTC. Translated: CASSSRASAETQYF.

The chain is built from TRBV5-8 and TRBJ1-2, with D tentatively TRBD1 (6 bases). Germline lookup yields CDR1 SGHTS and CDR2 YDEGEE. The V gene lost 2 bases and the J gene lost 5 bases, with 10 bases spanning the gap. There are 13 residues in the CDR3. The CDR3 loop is CASSFRDKYGYTF. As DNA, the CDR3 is TGTGCCAGCAGCTTCAGGGACAAGTATGGCTACACCTTC.

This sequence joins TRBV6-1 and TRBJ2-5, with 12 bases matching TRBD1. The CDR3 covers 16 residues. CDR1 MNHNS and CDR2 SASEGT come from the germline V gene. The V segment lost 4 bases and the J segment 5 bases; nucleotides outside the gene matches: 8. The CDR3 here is CASSGLGQGAYETQYF. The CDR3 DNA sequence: TGTGCCAGCAGTGGCTTGGGACAGGGGGCCTATGAGACCCAGTACTTC.

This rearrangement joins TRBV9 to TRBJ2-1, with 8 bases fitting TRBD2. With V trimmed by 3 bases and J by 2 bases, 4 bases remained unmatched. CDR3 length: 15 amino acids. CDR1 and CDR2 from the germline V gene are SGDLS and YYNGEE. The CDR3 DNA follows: TGTGCCAGCAGCGCCCCGGGAGGGGCCTACAATGAGCAGTTCTTC. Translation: CASSAPGGAYNEQFF.

This CDR3 is CASSGRHPIRTDTQYF. The CDR3 bases are TGTGCCAGCAGCGGCCGACATCCTATACGCACAGATACGCAGTATTTT. This chain connects TRBV9 to TRBJ2-3, with no clear D. From germline, CDR1 is SGDLS and CDR2 YYNGEE. The V and J ends lost 3 bases and 1 base respectively, with 15 bases between them. This CDR3 is 16 amino acids long.

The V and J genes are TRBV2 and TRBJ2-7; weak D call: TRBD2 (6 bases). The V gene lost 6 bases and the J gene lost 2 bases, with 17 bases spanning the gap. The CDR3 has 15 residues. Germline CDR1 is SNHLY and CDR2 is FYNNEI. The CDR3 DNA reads TGTGCCAGCAGCCGGGACTGTCTACTCCCCTACGAGCAGTACTTC. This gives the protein CASSRDCLLPYEQYF.

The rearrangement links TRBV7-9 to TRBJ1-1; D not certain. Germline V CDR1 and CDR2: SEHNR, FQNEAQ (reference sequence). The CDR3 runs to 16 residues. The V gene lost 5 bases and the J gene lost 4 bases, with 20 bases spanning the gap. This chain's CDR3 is CASSHARVGSPTEAFF. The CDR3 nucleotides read TGTGCCAGCAGCCATGCGAGGGTAGGGTCTCCCACTGAAGCTTTCTTT.

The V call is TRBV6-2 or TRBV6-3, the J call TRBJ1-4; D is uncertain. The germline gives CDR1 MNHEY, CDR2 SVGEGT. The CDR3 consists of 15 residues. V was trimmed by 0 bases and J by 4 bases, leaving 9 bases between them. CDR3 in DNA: TGTGCCAGCAGTTACTCGGAGGGATATAATGAAAAACTGTTTTTT. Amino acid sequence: CASSYSEGYNEKLFF.

As DNA, the CDR3 is TGTGCCAGCAGCCAAGAGGGGTTAGGGGGCTCGTGGGGCTACACCTTC. Translation: CASSQEGLGGSWGYTF. This rearrangement joins TRBV3-1 (or the pseudogene TRBV3-2) to TRBJ1-2, with 7 bases fitting TRBD1. Unmatched junction bases numbered 12, after V lost 0 bases and J lost 8 bases. The CDR3 totals 16 residues. Germline CDR1 and CDR2: LGHDT and YNNKEL (reference sequence).